The clone carrying this T cell receptor beta chain has a count of ten or more. What it binds is unknown. The data were taken from a study of T-cell memory formation after mild COVID-19. On the study more broadly: TCR clusters mostly belonged to single donors. Points from the study as a whole: Clones contracting across day 15 to 85 had a balanced CD4/CD8 profile; later expanding clones leaned CD4+. The SARS-CoV-2 specificity of second-wave clones reaching peak at day 37 remained unverified. Mostly located in CM and EM were contracting CD4+ clones, with contracting CD8+ clones located in EMRA.

TCRdb re-called the 5' RACE reads with MiXCR, one entry per CDR3 protein. The repertoire includes more than 350,000 distinct CDR3 sequences, around a sixth of them detected once, and 20% to 25% sits in the top ten. V was shortened by 6 bases and J by 10 bases, with 13 bases between the two germline ends. This CDR3 is built from 13 residues. CDR1 is SGHVS, CDR2 FNYEAQ, per germline. The specimen sequenced was PBMCs or a T cell subset sorted from them (not recorded which). The gene calls are TRBV7-6 and TRBJ1-6; D is unclear. This receptor was identified in a man younger than 35 who had mild COVID-19 (a few samples of this study predate the infection). Cell type and time point are not known. The CDR3 DNA sequence: TGTGCCAGCAGTCCCTCTTTGGGATCACCCCTCCACTTT. It is translated as CASSPSLGSPLHF.